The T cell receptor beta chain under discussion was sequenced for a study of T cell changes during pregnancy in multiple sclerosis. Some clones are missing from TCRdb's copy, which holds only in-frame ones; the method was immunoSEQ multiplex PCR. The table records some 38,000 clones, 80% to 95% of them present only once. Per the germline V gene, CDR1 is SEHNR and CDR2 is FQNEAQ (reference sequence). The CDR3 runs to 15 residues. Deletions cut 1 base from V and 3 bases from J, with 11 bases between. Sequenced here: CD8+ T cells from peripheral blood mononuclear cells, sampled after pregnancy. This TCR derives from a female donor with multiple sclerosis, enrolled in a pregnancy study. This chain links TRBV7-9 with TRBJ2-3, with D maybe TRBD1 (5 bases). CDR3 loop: CASSLGPRVTDTQYF. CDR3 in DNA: TGTGCCAGCAGCTTAGGGCCCAGGGTTACAGATACGCAGTATTTT.